These 9 T cell receptor beta chains were all obtained from the same sample, sequenced in a study of breast tumors, draining lymph nodes, adjacent tissues. Axillary draining lymph nodes of breast cancer patients supplied the node samples. TCRdb redid the calling of the multiplex PCR reads with MiXCR, one entry per CDR3 protein. The data contain roughly 80,000 distinct CDR3 sequences, roughly a fifth of them singletons. The sample was axillary lymph node tissue. These TCRs come from a female donor with breast cancer. Some clones in this sample may be carry-over from other donors' samples.

This clonotype was seen repeatedly, ten times or more. This chain connects TRBV4-3 to TRBJ1-6; D uncertain. The CDR3 contains 16 residues. Germline V CDR1 and CDR2: LGHNA, YSLEER. V was trimmed by 1 base and J by 14 bases, leaving 21 bases between them. The CDR3 here is CASSQVGSGGYGALHF. The CDR3 DNA reads TGCGCCAGCAGCCAAGTGGGGAGTGGAGGATATGGGGCCCTCCACTTT.

The chain is built from TRBV6-6 and TRBJ2-1; weak D call: TRBD2 (6 bases). This CDR3 has 14 residues. Germline V gene sequence: CDR1 MNHNY, CDR2 SVGAGI (reference sequence). V lost 0 bases and J lost 5, with 8 bases in between. The CDR3 DNA is TGTGCCAGCAGTTACTCCGGGAGCGACAATGAGCAGTTCTTC. Protein sequence: CASSYSGSDNEQFF.

Details on this clonotype: With a much larger clone just one base away, this may be a read error. The CDR3 region is CASSPLLGKGYEQYF. CDR3 nucleotide sequence: TGTGCCAGCAGCCCACTTTTGGGGAAAGGCTACGAGCAGTACTTC. The chain combines TRBV6-2 or TRBV6-3 with TRBJ2-7, with unresolved D. CDR1 is MNHEY and CDR2 is SVGEGT in the germline V gene. There are 15 residues in the CDR3. V was pared by 6 bases and J by 3 bases, with 18 bases between.

This clonotype has a count of ten or more. This sequence joins TRBV5-1 and TRBJ2-7; TRBD2 matches at 11 bases. Germline V gene data show CDR1 as SGHRS and CDR2 as YFSETQ. The CDR3 runs to 16 residues. V was pared by 0 bases and J by 5 bases, with 7 bases of the junction left unmatched. CDR3 in DNA: TGCGCCAGCAGCTTGGATAGCGGGAGGGCCCGGAACGAGCAGTACTTC. It translates to CASSLDSGRARNEQYF.

This clonotype was detected many times. CDR3 DNA: TGTGCCAGCAGCAGGGAAGGAGGCGGGGAGCTGTTTTTT. This codes for CASSREGGGELFF. The chain has TRBV7-6 and TRBJ2-2; the D gene is possibly TRBD2 (5 bases). Trimming removed 5 bases from V and 7 bases from J, with 11 bases in between. Germline CDR1 is SGHVS and CDR2 is FNYEAQ. The CDR3 spans 13 residues. Drawing the rest from reference TRBV7-6 and TRBJ2-2, the complete variable domain is GAGVSQSPRYKVTKRGQDVALRCDPISGHVSLYWYRQALGQGPEFLTYFNYEAQQDKSGLPNDRFSAERPEGSISTLTIQRTEQRDSAMYRCASSREGGGELFFGEGSRLTVL.

There are many counts of this clonotype. This chain joins TRBV14 and TRBJ2-7; perhaps TRBD2 as D (5 bases). The CDR3 is 13 amino acids. V was shortened by 1 base and J by 9 bases, with 13 bases between the two germline ends. From germline, CDR1 is SGHDN and CDR2 FVKESK. CDR3 in amino acids: CASSQVPGGGQYF. The CDR3 DNA follows: TGTGCCAGCAGCCAAGTCCCCGGAGGTGGGCAGTACTTC. Looking up the rest from reference TRBV14 and TRBJ2-7 gives the full variable domain: EAGVTQFPSHSVIEKGQTVTLRCDPISGHDNLYWYRRVMGKEIKFLLHFVKESKQDESGMPNNRFLAERTGGTYSTLKVQPAELEDSGVYFCASSQVPGGGQYFGPGTRLTVT.

This clonotype came up many times. The chain has TRBV7-9 and TRBJ1-3, with a possible D match to TRBD1 (5 bases). This CDR3 is 15 amino acids long. With 5 bases removed from V and 3 bases from J, the gap between germline ends came to 14 bases. Per the germline V gene, CDR1 is SEHNR and CDR2 is FQNEAQ (reference sequence). The CDR3 region has the DNA TGTGCCAGCAGCCCCGTTGGGGGGGTTGGAAACACCATATATTTT. Residues: CASSPVGGVGNTIYF.

This clonotype occurred many times. The chain carries TRBV4-3 and TRBJ2-2; 11 positions match TRBD1. The CDR3 contains 15 residues. From germline, CDR1 is LGHNA and CDR2 YSLEER. V was pared by 2 bases and J by 8 bases, with 4 bases of the junction left unmatched. CDR3 DNA sequence: TGCGCCAGCAGCCAACCTGGGACAGGGGGAGGGGAGCTGTTTTTT. Translated: CASSQPGTGGGELFF.

Many counts were recorded for this clonotype. This rearrangement joins TRBV3-1 to TRBJ1-2; D is unresolved. Germline CDR1 and CDR2: LGHDT and YNNKEL (reference sequence). The CDR3 spans 12 residues. Between the trimmed V and J ends, which lost 0 bases and 7 bases, there was a span of 6 bases. CDR3 DNA sequence: TGTGCCAGCAGCCAAGAACACTTTGGCTACACCTTC. As protein: CASSQEHFGYTF.